Listed below are T cell receptor beta chains from one sample, sequenced in a study of blood T cell repertoires in COVID-19. Using immunoSEQ multiplex PCR, the repertoire was profiled, and TCRdb retains in-frame clones only, with some absent. The sample carries 110,000 to 150,000 clones, nearly 90% recorded once. Specimen: peripheral blood. The receptors originated from a man between 65 and 85 years old with acute or convalescent COVID-19. Both conserved end residues are trimmed from each CDR3. Fields, in order: V gene, J gene, CDR3 protein.

V gene: TRBV19; J gene: TRBJ2-3; CDR3 protein: ASSIAGTPTDTQY
V gene: TRBV7-2; J gene: TRBJ1-6; CDR3 protein: ASSFLSGAGDSPLH
V gene: TRBV28; J gene: TRBJ1-6; CDR3 protein: ASRSTGENSPLH
V gene: TRBV19; J gene: TRBJ1-6; CDR3 protein: ASRAGTAGDSPLH
V gene: TRBV2; J gene: TRBJ1-1; CDR3 protein: ASRRDSEFLAF
V gene: TRBV6-5; J gene: TRBJ1-4; CDR3 protein: ASRPLTGRGEKLF
V gene: TRBV2; J gene: TRBJ1-5; CDR3 protein: ASSDRTGHQPQH
V gene: TRBV4-1; J gene: TRBJ1-2; CDR3 protein: ASRNRVRDNYGYT
V gene: TRBV29-1; J gene: TRBJ1-5; CDR3 protein: SVETGGNQPQH
V gene: TRBV28; J gene: TRBJ1-1; CDR3 protein: ASRPWTGNTEAF
V gene: TRBV11-3; J gene: TRBJ2-7; CDR3 protein: ASSARDREFRSYEQY
V gene: TRBV12-5; J gene: TRBJ2-3; CDR3 protein: ASGFTSGPSTDTQY
V gene: TRBV19; J gene: TRBJ2-2; CDR3 protein: ASRTGANTGELF
V gene: TRBV19; J gene: TRBJ2-2; CDR3 protein: ASNQGGATGELF
V gene: TRBV12-3/TRBV12-4; J gene: TRBJ1-2; CDR3 protein: ASSFTQGAGYT
V gene: TRBV11-1; J gene: TRBJ2-1; CDR3 protein: ASSRTIYNEQF
V gene: TRBV30; J gene: TRBJ2-7; CDR3 protein: AWSRPPAGDYEQY
V gene: TRBV6-5; J gene: TRBJ1-1; CDR3 protein: ASRTQGEAF
V gene: TRBV7-3; J gene: TRBJ2-1; CDR3 protein: ASSSSGLQVKQF
V gene: TRBV19; J gene: TRBJ2-1; CDR3 protein: ASSIPLGLAGTNEQF
V gene: TRBV27; J gene: TRBJ2-5; CDR3 protein: ASSLVAGEETQY
V gene: TRBV30; J gene: TRBJ2-1; CDR3 protein: ARDAGGSYNEQF
V gene: TRBV9; J gene: TRBJ1-2; CDR3 protein: ASSSWDREDYGYT
V gene: TRBV28; J gene: TRBJ2-3; CDR3 protein: ASSLPLFAGPDTQY
V gene: TRBV12-3/TRBV12-4; J gene: TRBJ2-7; CDR3 protein: ASSRDKAYEQY
V gene: TRBV7-2; J gene: TRBJ2-1; CDR3 protein: ASSSQGLAGADEQF
V gene: TRBV7-6; J gene: TRBJ1-5; CDR3 protein: ASSSRISNQPQH
V gene: TRBV29-1; J gene: TRBJ1-4; CDR3 protein: SVALRTNEKLF
V gene: TRBV2; J gene: TRBJ1-2; CDR3 protein: ASTGSAYGYT
V gene: TRBV7-9; J gene: TRBJ2-7; CDR3 protein: ASSLASRTEQY
V gene: TRBV3-1/TRBV3-2; J gene: TRBJ2-3; CDR3 protein: ASSPNTPGTQY
V gene: TRBV2; J gene: TRBJ1-1; CDR3 protein: ASSEAGLGDTEAF
V gene: TRBV2; J gene: TRBJ2-3; CDR3 protein: ATRSEPYTDTQY
V gene: TRBV7-2; J gene: TRBJ1-5; CDR3 protein: ASSLGQGPYQPQH
V gene: TRBV9; J gene: TRBJ2-7; CDR3 protein: ASSAGTGGDEQY
V gene: TRBV19; J gene: TRBJ1-5; CDR3 protein: ASTTGMQPQH
V gene: TRBV6-5; J gene: TRBJ1-1; CDR3 protein: ASRDREGRTEAF
V gene: TRBV6-6; J gene: TRBJ1-1; CDR3 protein: ASSYPTDNTEAF
V gene: TRBV5-1; J gene: TRBJ1-5; CDR3 protein: ASSLETGGNQPQH
V gene: TRBV5-1; J gene: TRBJ1-4; CDR3 protein: ASRPDRVGEKLF
V gene: TRBV6-6; J gene: TRBJ2-3; CDR3 protein: ASRTSSGGGTDTQY
V gene: TRBV2; J gene: TRBJ2-3; CDR3 protein: ASASSLAPTDTQY
V gene: TRBV7-2; J gene: TRBJ2-1; CDR3 protein: ASSSGLAGVSYNEQF
V gene: TRBV3-1/TRBV3-2; J gene: TRBJ1-2; CDR3 protein: ASSQAGFGGYT
V gene: TRBV5-1; J gene: TRBJ2-3; CDR3 protein: ASSFGDYTDTQY
V gene: TRBV2; J gene: TRBJ2-3; CDR3 protein: ASRSGISTDTQY
V gene: TRBV28; J gene: TRBJ1-1; CDR3 protein: ASSSPVPNTEAF
V gene: TRBV19; J gene: TRBJ1-1; CDR3 protein: ASSIVWGGTEAF
V gene: TRBV6-5; J gene: TRBJ1-2; CDR3 protein: ASARDRGNYGYT
V gene: TRBV7-9; J gene: TRBJ2-5; CDR3 protein: ASSLKGAETQY